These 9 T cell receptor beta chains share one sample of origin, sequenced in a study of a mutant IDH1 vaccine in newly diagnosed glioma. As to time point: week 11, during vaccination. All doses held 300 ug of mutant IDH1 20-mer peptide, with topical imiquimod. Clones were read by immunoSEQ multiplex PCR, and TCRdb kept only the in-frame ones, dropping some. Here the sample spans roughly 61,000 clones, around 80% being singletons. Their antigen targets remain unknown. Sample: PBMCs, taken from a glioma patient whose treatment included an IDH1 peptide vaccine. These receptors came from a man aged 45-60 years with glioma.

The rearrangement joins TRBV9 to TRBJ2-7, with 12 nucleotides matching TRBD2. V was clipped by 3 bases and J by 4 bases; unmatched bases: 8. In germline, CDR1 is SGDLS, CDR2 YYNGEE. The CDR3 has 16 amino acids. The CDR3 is CASSAGLAGFSYEQYF. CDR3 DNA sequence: TGTGCCAGCAGCGCTGGACTAGCGGGATTCTCTTACGAGCAGTACTTC.

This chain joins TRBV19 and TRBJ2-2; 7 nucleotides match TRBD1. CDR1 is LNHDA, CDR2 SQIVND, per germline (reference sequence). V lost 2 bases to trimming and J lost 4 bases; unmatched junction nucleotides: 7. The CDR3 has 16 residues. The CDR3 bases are TGTGCCAGTAGTATAATAACCGGGACAGTCACCGGGGAGCTGTTTTTT. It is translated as CASSIITGTVTGELFF.

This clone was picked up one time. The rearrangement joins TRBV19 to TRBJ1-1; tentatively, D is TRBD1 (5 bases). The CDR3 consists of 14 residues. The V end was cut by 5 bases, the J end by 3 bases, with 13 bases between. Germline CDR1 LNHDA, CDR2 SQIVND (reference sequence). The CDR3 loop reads CASSPSQGHTEAFF. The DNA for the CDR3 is TGTGCCAGTAGTCCCAGCCAGGGCCACACTGAAGCTTTCTTT.

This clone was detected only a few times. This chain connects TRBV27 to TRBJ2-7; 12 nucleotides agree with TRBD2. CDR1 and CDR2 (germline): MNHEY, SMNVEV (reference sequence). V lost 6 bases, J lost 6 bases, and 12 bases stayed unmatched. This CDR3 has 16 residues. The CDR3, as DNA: TGTGCCAGCAGCCCACTTTCTAGCGGGAGGGCAGTCGAGCAGTACTTC. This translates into CASSPLSSGRAVEQYF.

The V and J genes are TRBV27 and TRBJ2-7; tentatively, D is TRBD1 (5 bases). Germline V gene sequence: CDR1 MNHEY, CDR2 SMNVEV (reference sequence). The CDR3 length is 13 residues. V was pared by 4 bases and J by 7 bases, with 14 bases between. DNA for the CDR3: TGTGCCAGCAGTTCAACAGGAATTTGGGAGCAGTACTTC. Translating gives CASSSTGIWEQYF.

The CDR3 nucleotides are TGTGCCAGCACAATTCAAGAGGGGGGTGAGCAGTTCTTC. Protein product: CASTIQEGGEQFF. The chain couples TRBV2 to TRBJ2-1; perhaps D is TRBD1 or TRBD2 (6 bases each). Germline V gene lookup returns CDR1 SNHLY and CDR2 FYNNEI. V lost 7 bases, J lost 9 bases, and 16 bases lay in between. This CDR3 contains 13 residues. The full variable domain, its missing parts supplied by reference TRBV2 and TRBJ2-1, is EPEVTQTPSHQVTQMGQEVILRCVPISNHLYFYWYRQILGQKVEFLVSFYNNEISEKSEIFDDQFSVERPDGSNFTLKIRSTKLEDSAMYFCASTIQEGGEQFFGPGTRLTVL.

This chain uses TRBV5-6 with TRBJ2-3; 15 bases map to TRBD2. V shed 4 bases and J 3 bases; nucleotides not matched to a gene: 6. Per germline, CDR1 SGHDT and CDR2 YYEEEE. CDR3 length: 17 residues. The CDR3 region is CASSALGLAGGTDTQYF. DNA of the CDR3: TGTGCCAGCAGCGCCTTAGGACTAGCGGGAGGGACAGATACGCAGTATTTT.

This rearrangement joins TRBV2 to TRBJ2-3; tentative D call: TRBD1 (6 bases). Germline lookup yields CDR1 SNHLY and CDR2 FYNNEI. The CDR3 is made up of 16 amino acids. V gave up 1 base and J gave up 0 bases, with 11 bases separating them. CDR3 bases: TGTGCCAGCAGTGAAGGCGGACAGCCTAGCACAGATACGCAGTATTTT. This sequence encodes CASSEGGQPSTDTQYF.

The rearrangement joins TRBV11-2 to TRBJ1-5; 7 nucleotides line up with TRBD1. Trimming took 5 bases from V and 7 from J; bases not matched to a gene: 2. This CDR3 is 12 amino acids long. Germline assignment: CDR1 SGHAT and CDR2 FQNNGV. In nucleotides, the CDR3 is TGTGCCAGCAGCAACAGGGGACAGCCCCAGCATTTT. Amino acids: CASSNRGQPQHF.